The TCR beta chain described here comes from a study of Ad26.COV2.S vaccination and SARS-CoV-2 variants. Treatment: roughly 20 received Ad26.COV2.S at low or high dose, single or two shots; several received placebo; per-sample allocation not given. Collection of samples fell on day 63 after the first vaccine or placebo injection. Of note for this clone: Its antigen is as yet unknown.

Findings of the study overall: Whether participants received vaccine or placebo, their non-spike TCR breadth was similar.

Repertoires were generated with immunoSEQ multiplex PCR, while TCRdb's copy carries only in-frame clones and drops some. The table has approximately 460,000 clones, approximately 90% seen once. This CDR3 is 14 amino acids long. Germline V gene lookup returns CDR1 LNHDA and CDR2 SQIVND (reference sequence). V trimming: 1 base; J trimming: 6 bases; junction bases outside the gene matches: 0. This sample comprised peripheral blood, obtained in a trial of Ad26.COV2.S vaccine versus placebo. The chain uses TRBV19 and TRBJ2-2; 9 bases are a match to TRBD1. This TCR was sampled from a person aged 18-65 years who received the Ad26.COV2.S COVID-19 vaccine or a placebo. As DNA, the CDR3 is TGTGCCAGTAGTATAGGACAGGGGGCCGGGGAGCTGTTTTTT. Its protein product is CASSIGQGAGELFF. The full variable domain, rest sourced from reference TRBV19 and TRBJ2-2, is DGGITQSPKYLFRKEGQNVTLSCEQNLNHDAMYWYRQDPGQGLRLIYYSQIVNDFQKGDIAEGYSVSREKKESFPLTVTSAQKNPTAFYLCASSIGQGAGELFFGEGSRLTVL.